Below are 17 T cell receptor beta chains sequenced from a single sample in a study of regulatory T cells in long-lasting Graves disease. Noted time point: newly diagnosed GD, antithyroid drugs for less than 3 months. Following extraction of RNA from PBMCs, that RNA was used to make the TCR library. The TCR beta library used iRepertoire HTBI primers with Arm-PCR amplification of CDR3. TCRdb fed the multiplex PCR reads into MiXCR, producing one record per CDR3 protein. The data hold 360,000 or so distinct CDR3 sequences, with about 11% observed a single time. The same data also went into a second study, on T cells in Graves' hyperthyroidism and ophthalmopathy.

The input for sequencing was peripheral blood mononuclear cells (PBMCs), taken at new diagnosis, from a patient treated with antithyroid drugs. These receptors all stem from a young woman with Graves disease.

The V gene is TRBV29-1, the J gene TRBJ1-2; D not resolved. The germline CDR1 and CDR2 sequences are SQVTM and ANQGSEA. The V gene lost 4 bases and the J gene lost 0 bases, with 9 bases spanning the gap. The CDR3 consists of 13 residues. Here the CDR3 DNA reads TGCAGCGTTGTCTCAGCAGCTAACTATGGCTACACCTTC. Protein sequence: CSVVSAANYGYTF.

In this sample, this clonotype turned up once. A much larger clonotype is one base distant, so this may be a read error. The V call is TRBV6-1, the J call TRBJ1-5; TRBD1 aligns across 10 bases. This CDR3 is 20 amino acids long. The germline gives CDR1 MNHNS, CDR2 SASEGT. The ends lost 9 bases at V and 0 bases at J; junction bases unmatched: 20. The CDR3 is CASTPGTGVPLGNSNQPQHF. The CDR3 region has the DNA TGTGCCAGTACTCCCGGGACAGGGGTCCCCCTCGGTAATAGCAATCAGCCCCAGCATTTT.

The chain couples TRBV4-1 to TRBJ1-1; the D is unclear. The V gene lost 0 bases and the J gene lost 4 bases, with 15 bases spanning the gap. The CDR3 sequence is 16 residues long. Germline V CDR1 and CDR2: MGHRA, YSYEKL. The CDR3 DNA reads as TGCGCCAGCAGCCAAGATCTGGCTCGTACCTCCACTGAAGCTTTCTTT. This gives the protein CASSQDLARTSTEAFF.

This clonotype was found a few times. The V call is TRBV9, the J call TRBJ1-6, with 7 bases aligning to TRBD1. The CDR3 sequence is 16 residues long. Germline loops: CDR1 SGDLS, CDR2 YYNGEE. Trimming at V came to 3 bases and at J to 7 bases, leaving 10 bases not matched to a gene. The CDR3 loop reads CASSGIGGAGNSPLHF. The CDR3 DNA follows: TGTGCCAGCAGCGGGATAGGGGGCGCTGGGAATTCACCCCTCCACTTT. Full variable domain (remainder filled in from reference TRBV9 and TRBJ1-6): DSGVTQTPKHLITATGQRVTLRCSPRSGDLSVYWYQQSLDQGLQFLIQYYNGEERAKGNILERFSAQQFPDLHSELNLSSLELGDSALYFCASSGIGGAGNSPLHFGNGTRLTVT.

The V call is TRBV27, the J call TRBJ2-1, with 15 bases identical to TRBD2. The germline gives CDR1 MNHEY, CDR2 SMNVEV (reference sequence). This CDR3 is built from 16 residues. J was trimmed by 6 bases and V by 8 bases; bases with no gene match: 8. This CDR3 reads CASLGLAGGLGNEQFF. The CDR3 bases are TGTGCCAGCCTTGGACTAGCGGGAGGGCTGGGCAATGAGCAGTTCTTC.

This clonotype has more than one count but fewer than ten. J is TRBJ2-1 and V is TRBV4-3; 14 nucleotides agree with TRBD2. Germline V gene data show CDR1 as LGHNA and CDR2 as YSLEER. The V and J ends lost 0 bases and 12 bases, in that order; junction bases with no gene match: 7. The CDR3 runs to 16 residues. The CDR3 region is CASSQDRGTSGSGQFF. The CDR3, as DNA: TGCGCCAGCAGCCAAGATAGGGGGACTAGCGGGAGCGGGCAGTTCTTC.

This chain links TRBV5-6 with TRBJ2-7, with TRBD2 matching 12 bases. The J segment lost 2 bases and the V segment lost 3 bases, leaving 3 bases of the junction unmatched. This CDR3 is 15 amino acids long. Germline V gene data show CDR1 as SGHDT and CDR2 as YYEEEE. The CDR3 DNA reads TGTGCCAGCAGCTCTGGGACTAGCGGGCCCTACGAGCAGTACTTC. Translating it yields CASSSGTSGPYEQYF.

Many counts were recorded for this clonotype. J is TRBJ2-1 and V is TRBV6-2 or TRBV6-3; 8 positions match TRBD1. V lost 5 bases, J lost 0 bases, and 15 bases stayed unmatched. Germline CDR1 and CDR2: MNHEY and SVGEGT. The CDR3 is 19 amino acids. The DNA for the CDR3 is TGTGCCAGCAGTGAATTACCGGACAGGGAAGCGACCTCCTACAATGAGCAGTTCTTC. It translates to CASSELPDREATSYNEQFF.

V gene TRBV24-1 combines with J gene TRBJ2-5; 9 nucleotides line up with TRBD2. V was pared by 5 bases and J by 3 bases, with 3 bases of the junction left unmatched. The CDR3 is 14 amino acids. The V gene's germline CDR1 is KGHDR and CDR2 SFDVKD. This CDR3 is CATSGTSAEETQYF. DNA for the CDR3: TGTGCCACCAGTGGGACTAGCGCTGAAGAGACCCAGTACTTC.

Here the CDR3 reads CSARDTGSGLGANVLTF. DNA for the CDR3: TGCAGTGCTAGAGATACTGGGTCAGGGCTGGGGGCCAACGTCCTGACTTTC. The rearrangement joins TRBV20-1 to TRBJ2-6, with D perhaps matching TRBD1 (5 bases). The CDR3 spans 17 residues. The germline V gene encodes CDR1 DFQATT and CDR2 SNEGSKA (reference sequence). Trimming took off 0 bases at V and 4 bases at J, with 16 bases between the two ends.

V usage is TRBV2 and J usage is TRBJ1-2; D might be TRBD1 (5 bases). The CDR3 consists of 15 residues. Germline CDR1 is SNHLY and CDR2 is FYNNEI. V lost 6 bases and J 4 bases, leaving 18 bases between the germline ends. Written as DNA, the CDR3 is TGTGCCAGCAGCGCATCTATCGCGGGGGGCTATGGCTACACCTTC. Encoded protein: CASSASIAGGYGYTF.

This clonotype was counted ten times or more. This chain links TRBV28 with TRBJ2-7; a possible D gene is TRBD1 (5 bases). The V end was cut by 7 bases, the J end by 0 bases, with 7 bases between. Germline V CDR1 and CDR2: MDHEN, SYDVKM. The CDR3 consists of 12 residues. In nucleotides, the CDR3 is TGTGCCAGCATCGACAGCTCCTACGAGCAGTACTTC. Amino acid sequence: CASIDSSYEQYF.

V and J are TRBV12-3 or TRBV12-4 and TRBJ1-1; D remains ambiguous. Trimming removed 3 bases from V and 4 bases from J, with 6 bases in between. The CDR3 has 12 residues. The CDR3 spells CASSFVPTEAFF. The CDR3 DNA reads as TGTGCCAGCAGTTTCGTCCCCACTGAAGCTTTCTTT.

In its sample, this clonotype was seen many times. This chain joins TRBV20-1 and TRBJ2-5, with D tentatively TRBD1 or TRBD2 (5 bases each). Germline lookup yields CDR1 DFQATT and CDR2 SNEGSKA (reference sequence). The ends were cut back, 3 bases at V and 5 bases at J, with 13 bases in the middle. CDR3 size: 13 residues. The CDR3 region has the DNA TGCAGTGCTAGTCGGAGACAGCGGGAGACCCAGTACTTC. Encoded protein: CSASRRQRETQYF.

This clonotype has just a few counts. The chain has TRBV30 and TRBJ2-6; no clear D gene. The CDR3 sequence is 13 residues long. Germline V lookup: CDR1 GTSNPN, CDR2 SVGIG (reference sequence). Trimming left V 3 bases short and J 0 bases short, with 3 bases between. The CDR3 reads CAWRDSGANVLTF. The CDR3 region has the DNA TGTGCCTGGAGGGACTCTGGGGCCAACGTCCTGACTTTC. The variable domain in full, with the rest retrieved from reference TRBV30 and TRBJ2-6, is SQTIHQWPATLVQPVGSPLSLECTVEGTSNPNLYWYRQAAGRGLQLLFYSVGIGQISSEVPQNLSASRPQDRQFILSSKKLLLSDSGFYLCAWRDSGANVLTFGAGSRLTVL.

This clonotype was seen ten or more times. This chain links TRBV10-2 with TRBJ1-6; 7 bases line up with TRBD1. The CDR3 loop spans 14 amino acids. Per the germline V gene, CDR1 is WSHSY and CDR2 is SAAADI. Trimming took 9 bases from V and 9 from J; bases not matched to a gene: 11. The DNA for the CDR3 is TGCGCCAGTGATGAGGGGGCCGTGGGTTCACCCCTCCACTTT. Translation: CASDEGAVGSPLHF.

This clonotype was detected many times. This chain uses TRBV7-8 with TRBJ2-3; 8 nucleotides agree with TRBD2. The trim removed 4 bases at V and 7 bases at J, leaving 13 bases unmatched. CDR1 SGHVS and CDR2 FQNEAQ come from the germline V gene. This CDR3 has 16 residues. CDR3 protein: CASSSGVAGKPNTQYF. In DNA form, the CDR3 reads TGTGCCAGCAGCTCCGGTGTAGCGGGGAAACCGAATACGCAGTATTTT. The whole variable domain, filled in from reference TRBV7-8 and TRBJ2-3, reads GAGVSQSPRYKVAKRGQDVALRCDPISGHVSLFWYQQALGQGPEFLTYFQNEAQLDKSGLPSDRFFAERPEGSVSTLKIQRTQQEDSAVYLCASSSGVAGKPNTQYFGPGTRLTVL.